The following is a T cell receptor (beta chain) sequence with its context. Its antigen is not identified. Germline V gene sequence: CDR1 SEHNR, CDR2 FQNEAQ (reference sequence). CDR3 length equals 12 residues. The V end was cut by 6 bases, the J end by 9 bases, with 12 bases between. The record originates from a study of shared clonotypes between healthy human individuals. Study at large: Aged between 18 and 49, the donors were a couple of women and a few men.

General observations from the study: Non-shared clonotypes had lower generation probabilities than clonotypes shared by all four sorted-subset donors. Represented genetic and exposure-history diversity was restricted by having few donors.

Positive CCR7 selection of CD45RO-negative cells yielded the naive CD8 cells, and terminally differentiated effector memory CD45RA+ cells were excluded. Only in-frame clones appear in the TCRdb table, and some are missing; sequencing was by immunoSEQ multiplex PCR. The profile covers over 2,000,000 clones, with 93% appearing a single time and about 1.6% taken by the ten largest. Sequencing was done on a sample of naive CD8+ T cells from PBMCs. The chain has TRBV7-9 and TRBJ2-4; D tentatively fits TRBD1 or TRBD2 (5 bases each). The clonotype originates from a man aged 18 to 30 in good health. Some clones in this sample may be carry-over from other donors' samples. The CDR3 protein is CASRRTRGIQYF. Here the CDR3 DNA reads TGTGCCAGCAGAAGGACACGGGGCATTCAGTACTTC.